This T cell receptor (beta chain) emerged from a study of regulatory T cells in long-lasting Graves disease. Time point of the sample: persistent/refractory GD, antithyroid drugs over 5 years with positive TRAb. PBMCs provided the RNA from which the TCR library was made. Peripheral blood, roughly 10 milliliters of it, was drawn into EDTA tubes. Trimming shortened V by 1 base and J by 2 bases, and 6 bases separated the two germline ends. In germline, CDR1 is GTSNPN, CDR2 SVGIG (reference sequence). This CDR3 contains 12 residues. This clonotype has ten or more counts. With iRepertoire HTBI primers and Arm-PCR of CDR3 regions, TCR beta libraries were built. TCRdb re-derived calls from the multiplex PCR reads in MiXCR, one entry per CDR3 protein. The sample includes over 300,000 distinct CDR3 sequences, around 19% of them seen just once.

The V and J genes are TRBV30 and TRBJ2-7, with D unresolved. This TCR was recovered from a female donor with Graves disease. This material consisted of peripheral blood mononuclear cells (PBMCs), taken when the disease was refractory, from a patient treated with antithyroid drugs. CDR3 region: CAWSGVTYEQYF. CDR3 bases: TGTGCCTGGAGTGGTGTTACCTACGAGCAGTACTTC.